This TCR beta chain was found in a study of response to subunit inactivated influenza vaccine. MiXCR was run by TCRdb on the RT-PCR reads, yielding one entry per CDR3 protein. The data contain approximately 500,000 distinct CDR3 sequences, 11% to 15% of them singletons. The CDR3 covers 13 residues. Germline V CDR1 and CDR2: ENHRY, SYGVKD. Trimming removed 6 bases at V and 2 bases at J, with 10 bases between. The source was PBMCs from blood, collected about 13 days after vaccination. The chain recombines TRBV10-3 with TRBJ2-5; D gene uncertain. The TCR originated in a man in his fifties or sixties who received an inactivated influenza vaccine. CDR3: CAIRAVDQETQYF. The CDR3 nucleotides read TGTGCCATCAGAGCTGTGGATCAAGAGACCCAGTACTTC.